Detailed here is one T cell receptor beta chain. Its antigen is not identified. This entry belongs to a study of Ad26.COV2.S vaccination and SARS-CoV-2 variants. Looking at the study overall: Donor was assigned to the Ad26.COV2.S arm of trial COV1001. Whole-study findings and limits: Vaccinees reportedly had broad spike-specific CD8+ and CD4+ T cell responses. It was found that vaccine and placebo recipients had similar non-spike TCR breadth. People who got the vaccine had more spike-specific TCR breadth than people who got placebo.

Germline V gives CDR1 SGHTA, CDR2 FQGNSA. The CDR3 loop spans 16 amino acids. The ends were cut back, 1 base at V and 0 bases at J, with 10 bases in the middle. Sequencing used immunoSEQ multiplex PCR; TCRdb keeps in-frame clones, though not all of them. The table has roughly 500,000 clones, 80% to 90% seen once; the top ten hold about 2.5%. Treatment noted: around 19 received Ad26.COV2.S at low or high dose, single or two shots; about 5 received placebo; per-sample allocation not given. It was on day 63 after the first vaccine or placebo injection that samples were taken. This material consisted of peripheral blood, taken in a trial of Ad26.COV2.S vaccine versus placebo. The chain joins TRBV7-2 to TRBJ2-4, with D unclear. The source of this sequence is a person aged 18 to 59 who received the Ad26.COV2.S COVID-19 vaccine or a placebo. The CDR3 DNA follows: TGTGCCAGCAGCTTAGTAGGGTGGGCAGCCAAAAACATTCAGTACTTC. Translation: CASSLVGWAAKNIQYF. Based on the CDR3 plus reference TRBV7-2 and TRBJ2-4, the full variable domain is GAGVSQSPSNKVTEKGKDVELRCDPISGHTALYWYRQSLGQGLEFLIYFQGNSAPDKSGLPSDRFSAERTGGSVSTLTIQRTQQEDSAVYLCASSLVGWAAKNIQYFGAGTRLSVL.